The rows below give T cell receptor beta chains drawn from one sample of a study of beta chain features in type 1 diabetes. Libraries were prepared by immunoSEQ multiplex PCR; TCRdb keeps only in-frame clonotypes and omits some of them. Among 160,000 or so clones listed, around 8.6% were seen once. The sample comprised central memory CD4+ T cells from blood. The receptors stem from a young woman with type 1 diabetes. Both conserved end residues are part of each CDR3. A D gene is named only where the DNA matches it firmly. Not every row has a clone size; where given, it reads once, few, many or a size class.

v_gene: TRBV27; j_gene: TRBJ2-1; d_gene: -; abundance: -; CDR3nt: TGTGCCAGCGTCCAGCGTGGCACACCGGGGTCGGAGCAGTTCTTC; CDR3aa: CASVQRGTPGSEQFF
v_gene: TRBV19; j_gene: TRBJ2-4; d_gene: TRBD1; abundance: -; CDR3nt: TGTGCCAGTAGTGGAGGACAGGGTGTCGTTTTC; CDR3aa: CASSGGQGVVF
v_gene: TRBV28; j_gene: TRBJ1-6; d_gene: -; abundance: -; CDR3nt: TGTGCCAGCAGACTCCTAGGCGGGCATTCACCCCTCCACTTT; CDR3aa: CASRLLGGHSPLHF
v_gene: TRBV30; j_gene: TRBJ2-1; d_gene: -; abundance: few; CDR3nt: TGTGCCTGGAGCCCCCGCTCCTACAATGAGCAGTTCTTC; CDR3aa: CAWSPRSYNEQFF
v_gene: TRBV18; j_gene: TRBJ2-6; d_gene: -; abundance: few; CDR3nt: TGTGCCAGCTCAGCTAACTCTGGGGCCAACGTCCTGACTTTC; CDR3aa: CASSANSGANVLTF
v_gene: TRBV19; j_gene: TRBJ2-4; d_gene: TRBD2; abundance: few; CDR3nt: TGTGCCAGTAGTAAGCCTAGCGGTGTTAAAAACATTCAGTACTTC; CDR3aa: CASSKPSGVKNIQYF
v_gene: TRBV10-2; j_gene: TRBJ1-1; d_gene: -; abundance: -; CDR3nt: TGCGCCAGCTCCTTAGGGACATCGAACACTGAAGCTTTCTTT; CDR3aa: CASSLGTSNTEAFF
v_gene: TRBV13; j_gene: TRBJ1-4; d_gene: -; abundance: -; CDR3nt: TGTGCCAGCAGCTACAGGCAGGCAACTAATGAAAAACTGTTTTTT; CDR3aa: CASSYRQATNEKLFF
v_gene: TRBV29-1; j_gene: TRBJ2-4; d_gene: -; abundance: many; CDR3nt: TGCAGCGTTGACGGGGGAGAAAACATTCAGTACTTC; CDR3aa: CSVDGGENIQYF
v_gene: TRBV5-4; j_gene: TRBJ2-2; d_gene: -; abundance: few; CDR3nt: TGTGCCAGCAGCCAAGATCGGGTTCGACTCACCGGGGAGCTGTTTTTT; CDR3aa: CASSQDRVRLTGELFF
v_gene: TRBV5-4; j_gene: TRBJ2-2; d_gene: TRBD1; abundance: few; CDR3nt: TGTGCCAGCAGTCTGGGACAGGGGAAAATCGCCGGGGAGCTGTTTTTT; CDR3aa: CASSLGQGKIAGELFF
v_gene: TRBV30; j_gene: TRBJ2-3; d_gene: TRBD2; abundance: -; CDR3nt: TGTGCCTGGAGTGTACAGTGGTCTAGCGGCCTCACAGATACGCAGTATTTT; CDR3aa: CAWSVQWSSGLTDTQYF
v_gene: TRBV27; j_gene: TRBJ1-1; d_gene: TRBD1; abundance: -; CDR3nt: TGTGCCAGCAGTTTCCGGGACAGAGACACTGAAGCTTTCTTT; CDR3aa: CASSFRDRDTEAFF
v_gene: TRBV7-9; j_gene: TRBJ2-7; d_gene: -; abundance: -; CDR3nt: TGTGCCAGCAGCTTAGTAGGGACAATGGGGTCCGAGCAGTACTTC; CDR3aa: CASSLVGTMGSEQYF
v_gene: TRBV15; j_gene: TRBJ1-2; d_gene: -; abundance: few; CDR3nt: TGTGCCACCAGCCCACCCCCCGACCTAGTGAAGGGCTACACCTTC; CDR3aa: CATSPPPDLVKGYTF
v_gene: TRBV9; j_gene: TRBJ1-3; d_gene: -; abundance: -; CDR3nt: TGTGCCAGCAGCGGTCCGGCGGACACCATATATTTT; CDR3aa: CASSGPADTIYF
v_gene: TRBV7-9; j_gene: TRBJ2-5; d_gene: TRBD2; abundance: few; CDR3nt: TGTGCCAGCAGACCATTGACTAGCGGGGGGTCCCAGTACTTC; CDR3aa: CASRPLTSGGSQYF
v_gene: TRBV28; j_gene: TRBJ1-5; d_gene: -; abundance: few; CDR3nt: TGTGCCAGCAGTCCAGCGGGGGGCGACCAGCCCCAGCATTTT; CDR3aa: CASSPAGGDQPQHF
v_gene: TRBV4-3; j_gene: TRBJ2-7; d_gene: TRBD1; abundance: few; CDR3nt: TGCGCCAGCAGCCAGCCTGTGGACAGGGGGTACGAGCAGTACTTC; CDR3aa: CASSQPVDRGYEQYF
v_gene: TRBV6-6; j_gene: TRBJ2-3; d_gene: TRBD2; abundance: -; CDR3nt: TGTGCCAGCAGTCCCGGGACTAGCGGCACAGATACGCAGTATTTT; CDR3aa: CASSPGTSGTDTQYF